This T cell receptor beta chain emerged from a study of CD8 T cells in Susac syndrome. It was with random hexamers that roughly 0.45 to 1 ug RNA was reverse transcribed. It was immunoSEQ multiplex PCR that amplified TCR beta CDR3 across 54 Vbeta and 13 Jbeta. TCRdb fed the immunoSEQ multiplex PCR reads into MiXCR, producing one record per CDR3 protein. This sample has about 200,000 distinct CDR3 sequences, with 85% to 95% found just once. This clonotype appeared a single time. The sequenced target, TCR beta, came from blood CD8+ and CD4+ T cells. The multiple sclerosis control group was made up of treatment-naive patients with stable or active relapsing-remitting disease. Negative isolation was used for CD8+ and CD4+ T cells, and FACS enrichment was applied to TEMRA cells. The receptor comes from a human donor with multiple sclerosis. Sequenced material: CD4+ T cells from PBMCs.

The CDR3 region is CSVGTGFSNYGYTF. The CDR3 DNA follows: TGCAGCGTTGGGACAGGCTTTTCTAACTATGGCTACACCTTC. This rearrangement joins TRBV29-1 to TRBJ1-2, with 7 bases lining up with TRBD1. Trimming cost V 4 bases and J 0 bases; bases outside gene matches: 5. This CDR3 has 14 residues. Germline CDR1 is SQVTM and CDR2 is ANQGSEA. The full variable domain, its missing parts supplied by reference TRBV29-1 and TRBJ1-2, is SAVISQKPSRDICQRGTSLTIQCQVDSQVTMMFWYRQQPGQSLTLIATANQGSEATYESGFVIDKFPISRPNLTFSTLTVSNMSPEDSSIYLCSVGTGFSNYGYTFGSGTRLTVV.